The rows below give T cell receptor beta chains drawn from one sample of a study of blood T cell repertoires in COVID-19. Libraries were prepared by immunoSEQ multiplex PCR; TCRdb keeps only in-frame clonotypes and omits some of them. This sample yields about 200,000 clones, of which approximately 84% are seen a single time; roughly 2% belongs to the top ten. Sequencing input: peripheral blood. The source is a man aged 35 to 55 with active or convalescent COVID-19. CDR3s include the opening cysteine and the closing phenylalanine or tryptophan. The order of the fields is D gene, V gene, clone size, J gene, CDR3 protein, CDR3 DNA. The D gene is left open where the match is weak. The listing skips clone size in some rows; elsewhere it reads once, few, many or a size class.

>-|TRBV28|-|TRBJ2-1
CASSSRIRGRNEQFF
TGTGCCAGCAGTTCAAGAATCAGGGGGAGGAATGAGCAGTTCTTC
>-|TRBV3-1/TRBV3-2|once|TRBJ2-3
CASSQGGTTDTQYF
TGTGCCAGCAGCCAAGGCGGGACCACAGATACGCAGTATTTT
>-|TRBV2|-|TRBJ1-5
CASSPGRGYQPQHF
TGTGCCAGCAGCCCTGGCAGGGGTTATCAGCCCCAGCATTTT
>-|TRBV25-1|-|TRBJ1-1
CASRGQPNTEAFF
TGTGCCAGCAGGGGACAACCGAACACTGAAGCTTTCTTT
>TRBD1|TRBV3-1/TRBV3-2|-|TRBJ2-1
CASSQDNWGQGAFEQFF
TGTGCCAGCAGCCAAGATAATTGGGGTCAGGGGGCCTTTGAGCAGTTCTTC
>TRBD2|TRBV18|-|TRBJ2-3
CASSPGGRAGSTDTQYF
TGTGCCAGCTCACCCGGGGGGAGAGCGGGCAGCACAGATACGCAGTATTTT
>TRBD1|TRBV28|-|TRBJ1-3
CASSPQTGASGNTIYF
TGTGCCAGCAGTCCCCAAACAGGGGCCTCTGGAAACACCATATATTTT
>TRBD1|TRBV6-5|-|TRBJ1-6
CASSYEGTGGNSPLHF
TGTGCCAGCAGTTACGAAGGTACAGGGGGTAATTCACCCCTCCACTTT
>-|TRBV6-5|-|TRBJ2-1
CASSYRADNEQFF
TGTGCCAGCAGTTACCGAGCCGACAATGAGCAGTTCTTC
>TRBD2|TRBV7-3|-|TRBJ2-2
CASSSSGNTGELFF
TGTGCCAGCAGCTCTAGCGGGAACACCGGGGAGCTGTTTTTT
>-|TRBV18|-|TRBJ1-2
CASTPEEPAYYGYTF
TGTGCCAGCACCCCCGAGGAGCCAGCCTACTATGGCTACACCTTC
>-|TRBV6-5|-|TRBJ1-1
CASSSQGSLNTEAFF
TGTGCCAGCAGCTCGCAGGGGTCGCTGAACACTGAAGCTTTCTTT
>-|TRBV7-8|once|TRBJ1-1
CASSLGQVTEAFF
TGTGCCAGCAGCTTAGGACAGGTCACTGAAGCTTTCTTT
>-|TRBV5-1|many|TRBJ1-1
CASSPRRDSNTEAFF
TGCGCCAGCAGCCCGAGGAGGGATTCAAACACTGAAGCTTTCTTT
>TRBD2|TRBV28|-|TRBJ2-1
CAASARVAGQNEQFF
TGTGCCGCCTCGGCTAGGGTAGCGGGTCAGAATGAGCAGTTCTTC
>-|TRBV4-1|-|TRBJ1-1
CASSHGTVNTEAFF
TGCGCCAGCAGCCATGGGACTGTGAACACTGAAGCTTTCTTT
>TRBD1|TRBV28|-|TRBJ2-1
CASSLLTGGLNEQFF
TGTGCCAGCAGCTTACTGACAGGGGGCCTGAATGAGCAGTTCTTC
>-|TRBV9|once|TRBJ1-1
CASSFLKQGTTEAFF
TGTGCCAGCAGTTTCCTTAAACAGGGCACCACTGAAGCTTTCTTT
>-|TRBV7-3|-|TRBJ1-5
CASSLNPRDQPQHF
TGTGCCAGCAGCTTAAACCCCAGGGATCAGCCCCAGCATTTT
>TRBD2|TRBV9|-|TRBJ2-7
CASSVGGLAGLLYEQYF
TGTGCCAGCAGCGTAGGGGGGCTAGCGGGACTACTCTACGAGCAGTACTTC
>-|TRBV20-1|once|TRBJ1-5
CSASQGRGQPQHF
TGCAGTGCTAGTCAGGGGAGAGGTCAGCCCCAGCATTTT
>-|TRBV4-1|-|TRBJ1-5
CASSQERGQPQHF
TGCGCCAGCAGCCAAGAAAGGGGGCAGCCCCAGCATTTT
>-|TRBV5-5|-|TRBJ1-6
CASSKRTDNSPLHF
TGTGCCAGCAGCAAGAGGACAGACAATTCACCCCTCCACTTT
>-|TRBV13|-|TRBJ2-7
CASSLGRGFDEQYF
TGTGCCAGCAGCTTAGGCCGAGGGTTCGACGAGCAGTACTTC
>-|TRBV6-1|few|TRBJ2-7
CASSEGASYEQYF
TGTGCCAGCAGTGAAGGGGCCTCCTACGAGCAGTACTTC
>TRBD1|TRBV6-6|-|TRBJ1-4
CASSHYRTGEREKLFF
TGTGCCAGCAGCCACTACCGGACAGGGGAACGCGAAAAACTGTTTTTT
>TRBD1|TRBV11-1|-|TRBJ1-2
CASSPAGTGGHGYTF
TGTGCCAGCAGCCCCGCGGGGACAGGGGGTCATGGCTACACCTTC
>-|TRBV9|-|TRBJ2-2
CASSAADGRATGELFF
TGTGCCAGCAGCGCCGCAGATGGCAGGGCCACCGGGGAGCTGTTTTTT
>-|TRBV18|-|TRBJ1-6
CASSPPVGQGNSPLHF
TGTGCCAGCTCACCACCGGTGGGCCAGGGCAATTCACCCCTCCACTTT
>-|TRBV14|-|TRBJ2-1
CASRPFRGAHNEQFF
TGTGCCAGCAGACCTTTTCGGGGGGCCCACAATGAGCAGTTCTTC
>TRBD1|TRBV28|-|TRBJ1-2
CASSSRQGDGYTF
TGTGCCAGCAGCTCAAGACAGGGGGATGGCTACACCTTC
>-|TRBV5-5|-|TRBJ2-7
CASSLAVAGYDEQYF
TGTGCCAGCAGCTTGGCGGTCGCAGGCTATGACGAGCAGTACTTC
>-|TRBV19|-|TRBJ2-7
CASSIGLGEDEQYF
TGTGCCAGTAGTATTGGTCTAGGGGAAGACGAGCAGTACTTC
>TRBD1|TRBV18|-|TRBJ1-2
CASSPQGAADGYTF
TGTGCCAGCTCACCACAGGGGGCGGCGGATGGCTACACCTTC
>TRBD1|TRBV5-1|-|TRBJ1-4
CASTLQGGEKLFF
TGCGCCAGCACATTACAGGGGGGTGAAAAACTGTTTTTT
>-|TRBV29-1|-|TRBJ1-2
CSVVRTADYGYTF
TGCAGCGTTGTCAGAACAGCGGACTATGGCTACACCTTC
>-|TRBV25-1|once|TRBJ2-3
CASSESRPPVGQYF
TGTGCCAGCAGTGAATCTAGGCCCCCGGTCGGGCAGTATTTT
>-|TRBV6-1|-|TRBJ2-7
CASSEVDSSSYEQYF
TGTGCCAGCAGTGAAGTGGACTCCAGCTCCTACGAGCAGTACTTC
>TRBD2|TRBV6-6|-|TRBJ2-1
CASSYGLAGTNEQFF
TGTGCCAGCAGTTACGGACTAGCGGGGACTAATGAGCAGTTCTTC
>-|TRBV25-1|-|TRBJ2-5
CASNTMGLPIQETQYF
TGTGCCAGCAATACAATGGGACTCCCAATCCAAGAGACCCAGTACTTC
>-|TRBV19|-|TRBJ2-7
CASSLRTESYEQYF
TGTGCCAGTAGCCTCCGCACTGAGTCCTACGAGCAGTACTTC
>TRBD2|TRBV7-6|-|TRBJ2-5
CASSLEVASSGYQETQYF
TGTGCCAGCAGCTTAGAGGTCGCGTCTAGCGGATATCAAGAGACCCAGTACTTC
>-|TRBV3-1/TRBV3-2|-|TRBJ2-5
CASSQDGQGFETQYF
TGTGCCAGCAGCCAAGATGGGCAAGGTTTTGAGACCCAGTACTTC
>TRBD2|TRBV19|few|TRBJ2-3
CASSTPGGLADTQYF
TGTGCCAGTAGTACCCCCGGGGGGTTGGCAGATACGCAGTATTTT
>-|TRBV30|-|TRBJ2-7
CAWETRELPYEQYF
TGTGCCTGGGAAACCCGGGAGCTTCCCTACGAGCAGTACTTC
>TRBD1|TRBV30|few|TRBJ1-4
CALETGDPNEKLFF
TGTGCCCTAGAGACAGGGGACCCGAATGAAAAACTGTTTTTT
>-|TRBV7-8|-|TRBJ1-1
CASSLTGGRITEAFF
TGTGCCAGCAGCCTTACGGGGGGGAGGATCACTGAAGCTTTCTTT
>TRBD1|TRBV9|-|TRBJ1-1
CASSTRAGGAGTEAFF
TGTGCCAGCAGCACAAGAGCAGGGGGCGCAGGCACTGAAGCTTTCTTT
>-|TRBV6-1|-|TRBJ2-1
CASSEVREQFF
TGTGCCAGCAGTGAAGTTAGAGAGCAGTTCTTC
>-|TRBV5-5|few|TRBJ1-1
CASSLAGANTEAFF
TGTGCCAGCAGCTTGGCAGGGGCGAACACTGAAGCTTTCTTT
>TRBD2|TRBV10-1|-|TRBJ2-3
CASSYGAGGPDTQYF
TGCGCCAGCAGCTACGGAGCGGGGGGGCCGGATACGCAGTATTTT
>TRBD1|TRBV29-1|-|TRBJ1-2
CSVPGQGWYGYTF
TGCAGCGTACCGGGACAGGGTTGGTATGGCTACACCTTC
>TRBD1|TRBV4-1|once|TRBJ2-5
CASRGTGTGRETQYF
TGCGCCAGCAGGGGGACCGGGACAGGGAGGGAGACCCAGTACTTC
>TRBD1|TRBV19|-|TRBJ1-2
CASRAKDREGKGYTF
TGTGCCAGTAGAGCCAAAGACAGGGAAGGAAAGGGCTACACCTTC